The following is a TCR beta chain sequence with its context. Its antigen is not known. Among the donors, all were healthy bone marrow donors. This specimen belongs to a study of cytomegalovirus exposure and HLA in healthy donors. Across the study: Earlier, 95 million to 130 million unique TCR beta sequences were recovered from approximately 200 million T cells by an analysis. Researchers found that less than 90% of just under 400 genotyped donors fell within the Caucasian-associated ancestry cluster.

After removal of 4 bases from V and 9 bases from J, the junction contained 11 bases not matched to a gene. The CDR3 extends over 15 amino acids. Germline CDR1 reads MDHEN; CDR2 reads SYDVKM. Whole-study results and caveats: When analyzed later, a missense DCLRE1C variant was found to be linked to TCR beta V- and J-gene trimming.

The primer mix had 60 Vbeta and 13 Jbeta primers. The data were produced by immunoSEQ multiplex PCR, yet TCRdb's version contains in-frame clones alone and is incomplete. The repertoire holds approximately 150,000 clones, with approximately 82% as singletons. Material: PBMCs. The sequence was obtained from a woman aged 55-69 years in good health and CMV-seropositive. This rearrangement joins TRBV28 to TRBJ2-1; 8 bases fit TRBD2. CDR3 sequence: CASSSGTRVSFEQFF. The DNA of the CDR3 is TGTGCCAGCAGTTCCGGGACTAGGGTGTCCTTTGAGCAGTTCTTC.